The 13 T cell receptor beta chains below come from one sample, sequenced in a study of vaccination effects on CD4 cells after COVID-19 (dated by TCRdb to between 2021 and 2022). Receptor amplification or capture employed the immunoSEQ multiplex PCR assay. TCRdb retrieved this table from immuneACCESS and kept in-frame rearrangements only. Not all clones are present; in checked studies, unresolved V genes account for under half, and no reason is known for the remainder. The sample records 50,000 or so clones, around 67% of which are singletons. Roughly 5% of the sample comes from the top ten. After approximately eleven days of culture, CD4+ T cells were isolated with the EasySep CD4+ T cell isolation kit. Their antigens are not known. The sample in question was CD4+ T cells from PBMCs cultured without peptide, obtained before COVID-19 vaccination. Receptors originate from a human donor who received a COVID-19 vaccine.

This clone was seen more than once but under ten times. The rearrangement uses TRBV7-6 and TRBJ1-1; D is possibly TRBD1 (6 bases). This CDR3 spans 14 amino acids. V gave up 5 bases and J gave up 0 bases, with 10 bases separating them. CDR1 is SGHVS, CDR2 FNYEAQ, per germline. CDR3 sequence: CASSPTGMNTEAFF. The CDR3 region has the DNA TGTGCCAGCAGCCCGACAGGTATGAACACTGAAGCTTTCTTT.

There are a few counts of this clone. This rearrangement joins TRBV11-2 to TRBJ1-2; D perhaps matches TRBD1 (6 bases). Trimming left V 5 bases short and J 4 bases short, with 17 bases between. The CDR3 has 15 residues. Germline CDR1 and CDR2: SGHAT and FQNNGV. The CDR3: CASSPIRGGAYGYTF. The CDR3 DNA follows: TGTGCCAGCAGCCCGATTCGCGGGGGCGCCTATGGCTACACCTTC. Using reference TRBV11-2 and TRBJ1-2 for the parts outside the CDR3, the full variable domain is EAGVAQSPRYKIIEKRQSVAFWCNPISGHATLYWYQQILGQGPKLLIQFQNNGVVDDSQLPKDRFSAERLKGVDSTLKIQPAKLEDSAVYLCASSPIRGGAYGYTFGSGTRLTVV.

This clone was detected once. The chain has TRBV19 and TRBJ1-5, with D maybe TRBD1 (5 bases). V lost 7 bases and J lost 2, with 21 bases in between. The CDR3 contains 17 residues. CDR1 is LNHDA, CDR2 SQIVND, per germline (reference sequence). For the CDR3, the DNA is TGTGCCAGTACTGGGGCCACATCAGTCTGGGGCAATCAGCCCCAGCATTTT. This codes for CASTGATSVWGNQPQHF.

The chain joins TRBV6-5 to TRBJ2-1, with D unclear. V shed 2 bases and J shed 2 bases, with 10 bases lying between them. CDR1 is MNHEY and CDR2 is SVGAGI in the germline V gene. The CDR3 totals 15 residues. Here the CDR3 reads CASSYKQYTYNEQFF. In DNA, the CDR3 is TGTGCCAGCAGTTACAAACAATACACCTACAATGAGCAGTTCTTC.

The chain carries TRBV4-2 and TRBJ2-7, with TRBD1 identical over 10 bases. Germline V gene data show CDR1 as LGHNA and CDR2 as YNFKEQ. Germline trimming cut 4 bases from V and 6 bases from J; bases unmatched to any gene: 6. The CDR3 length is 14 residues. CDR3 residues: CASSLGQGETEQYF. CDR3 coding DNA: TGTGCCAGCAGCCTCGGACAGGGGGAGACCGAGCAGTACTTC.

The chain joins TRBV4-3 to TRBJ2-4, with 7 bases that match TRBD1. Germline V gene sequence: CDR1 LGHNA, CDR2 YSLEER. The CDR3 length is 15 residues. Trimming removed 3 bases from V and 8 bases from J; junction bases left unmatched: 10. DNA of the CDR3: TGCGCCAGCAGCCACAGGGGCCCAGGGGGTGACATTCAGTACTTC. Translation gives CASSHRGPGGDIQYF.

This rearrangement joins TRBV7-2 to TRBJ2-7; 9 bases align to TRBD2. There are 19 residues in the CDR3. Germline V lookup: CDR1 SGHTA, CDR2 FQGNSA. V shed 4 bases and J 3 bases; nucleotides not matched to a gene: 19. The CDR3 is CASSSLFSTGLATHYEQYF. CDR3 bases: TGTGCCAGCAGCTCCCTCTTTTCTACCGGACTAGCGACGCACTACGAGCAGTACTTC.

V usage is TRBV5-8 and J usage is TRBJ2-1; 7 bases line up with TRBD2. Germline V gene data show CDR1 as SGHTS and CDR2 as YDEGEE. CDR3 size: 15 residues. J gave up 4 bases and V 0 bases, and 4 bases lay outside the gene matches. This chain's CDR3 is CASSLGRGWYNEQFF. CDR3 DNA sequence: TGTGCCAGCAGCTTGGGGCGGGGGTGGTACAATGAGCAGTTCTTC.

The rearrangement joins TRBV6-1 to TRBJ2-7, with unresolved D. Germline V gene data show CDR1 as MNHNS and CDR2 as SASEGT. V gave up 1 base and J gave up 3 bases, with 7 bases separating them. The CDR3 has 13 residues. The CDR3 region has the DNA TGTGCCAGCAGTGAAGGGGGAATCTACGAGCAGTACTTC. The encoded protein is CASSEGGIYEQYF.

This clone was seen a single time. The chain links TRBV5-4 to TRBJ1-5; no reliable D call. The CDR3 sequence is 14 residues long. Trimming removed 2 bases from V and 2 bases from J, with 8 bases in between. Germline V gives CDR1 SGHNT, CDR2 YYREEE (reference sequence). The CDR3 sequence is CASSFSPRNQPQHF. The CDR3 coding sequence is TGTGCCAGCAGCTTCTCCCCGCGCAATCAGCCCCAGCATTTT.

This clone showed up just a few times. The chain couples TRBV5-1 to TRBJ1-2; a weak D match, TRBD1 (5 bases). V was pared by 6 bases and J by 6 bases, with 24 bases between. Germline V gene data show CDR1 as SGHRS and CDR2 as YFSETQ. The CDR3 spans 16 residues. The CDR3 here is CASTLNPGLRRDGYTF. CDR3 in DNA: TGCGCCAGCACCCTGAACCCGGGACTCCGAAGGGATGGCTACACCTTC.

V gene TRBV7-2 combines with J gene TRBJ1-5, with D unclear. CDR1 is SGHTA, CDR2 FQGNSA, per germline. The CDR3 loop spans 12 amino acids. V lost 1 base and J lost 2, with 0 bases in between. The CDR3 DNA reads as TGTGCCAGCAGCTTAGGCAATCAGCCCCAGCATTTT. Amino acids: CASSLGNQPQHF.

The V and J genes are TRBV7-9 and TRBJ1-3, with D uncertain. Germline CDR1 SEHNR, CDR2 FQNEAQ (reference sequence). The CDR3 loop spans 16 amino acids. V lost 0 bases and J 2 bases, leaving 11 bases between the germline ends. The CDR3 loop is CASSLAGVDAGNTIYF. CDR3 DNA: TGTGCCAGCAGCTTAGCGGGAGTAGATGCTGGAAACACCATATATTTT.